The 14 T cell receptor beta chains in this list originate from one sample, sequenced in a study of blood T cells in healthy people across ages. A second PCR of roughly 7 to 11 cycles used a sample-barcoded 5' primer and a J-beta primer mix. TCRdb passed the 5' RACE reads through MiXCR, listing each CDR3 protein once. Seen here are 1.5 million to 2 million distinct CDR3 sequences, 28% observed once, and the top ten hold 7% to 9%. The sequenced sample consisted of blood. The receptors were sampled from a young woman in good health.

There are a few counts of this clonotype. The genes are TRBV6-5 and TRBJ1-5; weak D call: TRBD1 (6 bases). The V gene lost 0 bases and the J gene lost 0 bases, with 12 bases spanning the gap. Germline values: CDR1 MNHEY, CDR2 SVGAGI. The CDR3 is made up of 17 amino acids. Here the CDR3 DNA reads TGTGCCAGCAGTTACTCTTCCCCAGGGGTTAGCAATCAGCCCCAGCATTTT. It codes for CASSYSSPGVSNQPQHF.

This clonotype was observed many times. The rearrangement links TRBV10-3 to TRBJ1-6, with D maybe TRBD1 (5 bases). Per the germline V gene, CDR1 is ENHRY and CDR2 is SYGVKD. V was pared by 6 bases and J by 7 bases, with 7 bases between. CDR3 length: 12 residues. The CDR3 DNA is TGTGCCATCAGGCAGGGAAATTCACCCCTCCACTTT. This gives the protein CAIRQGNSPLHF.

The rearrangement links TRBV12-3 or TRBV12-4 to TRBJ2-3; no reliable D call. V was trimmed by 4 bases and J by 6 bases, leaving 17 bases between them. This CDR3 contains 15 residues. Written as DNA, the CDR3 is TGTGCCAGCAGTTCAGGCCAATTTCTAACGGATACGCAGTATTTT. Its protein product is CASSSGQFLTDTQYF.

Only a few counts were recorded for this clonotype. The gene calls are TRBV7-9 and TRBJ1-2; TRBD1 matches 7 bases. Germline V CDR1 and CDR2: SEHNR, FQNEAQ (reference sequence). This CDR3 is 20 amino acids long. The ends lost 5 bases at V and 4 bases at J; junction bases unmatched: 25. The CDR3 coding sequence is TGTGCCAGCAGCCCAGAGGGCTTATGGGCGGACTGGACAGGCGGCTATGGCTACACCTTC. Translating it yields CASSPEGLWADWTGGYGYTF.

The J gene is TRBJ2-2, the V gene TRBV13; 7 bases map to TRBD2. Per the germline V gene, CDR1 is PRHDT and CDR2 is FYEKMQ (reference sequence). This CDR3 has 15 amino acids. V shed 4 bases, J shed 3 bases, and the junction held 5 bases outside the gene matches. The CDR3 spells CASSYIAGDTGELFF. CDR3 sequence (DNA): TGTGCCAGCAGCTATATAGCGGGCGACACCGGGGAGCTGTTTTTT.

The chain couples TRBV12-3 or TRBV12-4 to TRBJ2-5; 9 bases line up with TRBD2. The CDR3 loop spans 16 amino acids. The V gene end was trimmed by 5 bases and the J gene end by 5 bases; junction bases not matched to a gene: 12. The CDR3 nucleotides read TGTGCCAGCAGTCCCAGCGGGGGCGGGAGGGGCGAGACCCAGTACTTC. Translation gives CASSPSGGGRGETQYF.

As for this clonotype: A junction boundary mismatches the germline segment, possibly from a read error. The chain combines TRBV11-2 with TRBJ2-7; D might be TRBD1 (6 bases). The length of the CDR3 is 12 residues. Germline loops: CDR1 SGHAT, CDR2 FQNNGV. The CDR3 nucleotides read TGCGCCAGCAGCGTACAGGGCCACGAGCAGTACTTC. This gives the protein CASSVQGHEQYF.

The rearrangement joins TRBV7-2 to TRBJ1-2; D is uncertain. Germline values: CDR1 SGHTA, CDR2 FQGNSA. This CDR3 spans 15 amino acids. The V end lost 2 bases, the J end lost 5 bases, and 15 bases lay between the germline ends. The CDR3 DNA reads as TGTGCCAGCAGCTTATACGCAGGCCGCTGGTATGGCTACACCTTC. This gives the protein CASSLYAGRWYGYTF. Full variable domain (outside the CDR3, taken from reference TRBV7-2 and TRBJ1-2): GAGVSQSPSNKVTEKGKDVELRCDPISGHTALYWYRQSLGQGLEFLIYFQGNSAPDKSGLPSDRFSAERTGGSVSTLTIQRTQQEDSAVYLCASSLYAGRWYGYTFGSGTRLTVV.

This clonotype was counted a few times. This chain joins TRBV4-3 and TRBJ2-2, with a tentative D call TRBD1 (6 bases). Germline assignment: CDR1 LGHNA and CDR2 YSLEER. Trimming left V 4 bases short and J 7 bases short, with 13 bases between. The CDR3 runs to 14 residues. CDR3 DNA: TGCGCCAGCAGCCCCCCCCTAGGGGGCGGGGAGCTGTTTTTT. Its translation: CASSPPLGGGELFF.

This clonotype has at least ten counts. The CDR3 DNA follows: TGCGCCAGCCGTCTATCAGGGGGTCCTTACGAGCAGTACTTC. Translation gives CASRLSGGPYEQYF. The chain employs TRBV5-1 and TRBJ2-7; 7 positions match TRBD1. Germline-derived CDR1 and CDR2 are SGHRS and YFSETQ. This CDR3 has 14 residues. V trimming: 7 bases; J trimming: 4 bases; junction bases outside the gene matches: 11.

V gene TRBV5-5 combines with J gene TRBJ2-5; tentative D call: TRBD2 (6 bases). Germline values: CDR1 SGHKS, CDR2 YYEKEE (reference sequence). V dropped 0 bases and J dropped 6 bases, with 18 bases sitting between them. This CDR3 is 16 amino acids long. CDR3 protein: CASSLEPWSREKTQYF. In DNA, the CDR3 is TGTGCCAGCAGCTTGGAACCATGGTCCCGGGAGAAGACCCAGTACTTC.

The J gene is TRBJ1-2, the V gene TRBV7-2; tentatively, D is TRBD1 (5 bases). CDR1 is SGHTA and CDR2 is FQGNSA in the germline V gene. V shed 5 bases and J shed 8 bases, with 18 bases lying between them. CDR3 length: 14 residues. CDR3 sequence reads: CASSPGTGRRGYTF. In DNA, the CDR3 is TGTGCCAGCAGCCCCGGGACTGGGCGAAGGGGCTACACCTTC. Full variable domain (rest looked up from reference TRBV7-2 and TRBJ1-2): GAGVSQSPSNKVTEKGKDVELRCDPISGHTALYWYRQSLGQGLEFLIYFQGNSAPDKSGLPSDRFSAERTGGSVSTLTIQRTQQEDSAVYLCASSPGTGRRGYTFGSGTRLTVV.

Many counts were recorded for this clonotype. This chain uses TRBV5-1 with TRBJ2-7; a weak D match, TRBD1 (6 bases). Germline CDR1 and CDR2: SGHRS and YFSETQ. This CDR3 comprises 14 residues. V was pared by 5 bases and J by 2 bases, with 14 bases between. This CDR3 reads CASRSNRDAYEQYF. CDR3 DNA sequence: TGCGCCAGCAGGTCGAACAGGGACGCCTACGAGCAGTACTTC. Drawing the rest from reference TRBV5-1 and TRBJ2-7, the complete variable domain is KAGVTQTPRYLIKTRGQQVTLSCSPISGHRSVSWYQQTPGQGLQFLFEYFSETQRNKGNFPGRFSGRQFSNSRSEMNVSTLELGDSALYLCASRSNRDAYEQYFGPGTRLTVT.

The V and J genes are TRBV27 and TRBJ1-1, with D uncertain. Trimming cost V 3 bases and J 4 bases, with 9 bases left between them. Germline V gene lookup returns CDR1 MNHEY and CDR2 SMNVEV (reference sequence). CDR3 length: 13 residues. CDR3 sequence reads: CASSFYRATEAFF. The CDR3 coding sequence is TGTGCCAGCAGTTTTTATCGTGCCACTGAAGCTTTCTTT.